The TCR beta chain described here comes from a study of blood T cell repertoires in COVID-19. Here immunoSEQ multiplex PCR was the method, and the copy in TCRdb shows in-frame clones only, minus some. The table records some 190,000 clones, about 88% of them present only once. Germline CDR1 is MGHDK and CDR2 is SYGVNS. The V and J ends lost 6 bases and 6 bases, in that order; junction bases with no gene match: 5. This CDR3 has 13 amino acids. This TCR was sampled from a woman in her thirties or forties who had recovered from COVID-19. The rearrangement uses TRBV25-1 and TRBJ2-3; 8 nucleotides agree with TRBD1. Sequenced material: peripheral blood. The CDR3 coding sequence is TGTGCCAGCAGCTTGTACAGGGGGGATACGCAGTATTTT. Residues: CASSLYRGDTQYF.